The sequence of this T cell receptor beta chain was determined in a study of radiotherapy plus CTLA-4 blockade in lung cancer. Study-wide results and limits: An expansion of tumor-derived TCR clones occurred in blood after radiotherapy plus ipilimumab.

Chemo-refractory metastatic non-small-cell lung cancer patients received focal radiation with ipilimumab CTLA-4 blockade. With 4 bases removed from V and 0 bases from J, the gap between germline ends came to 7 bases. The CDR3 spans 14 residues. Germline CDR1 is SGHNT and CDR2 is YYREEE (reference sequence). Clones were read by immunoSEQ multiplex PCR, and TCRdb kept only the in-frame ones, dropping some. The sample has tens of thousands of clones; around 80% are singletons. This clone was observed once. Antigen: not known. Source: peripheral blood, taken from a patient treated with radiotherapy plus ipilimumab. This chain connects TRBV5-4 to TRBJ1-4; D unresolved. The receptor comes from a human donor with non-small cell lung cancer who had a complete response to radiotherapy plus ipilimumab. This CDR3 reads CASSRKATNEKLFF. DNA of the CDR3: TGTGCCAGCAGCCGTAAGGCAACTAATGAAAAACTGTTTTTT.